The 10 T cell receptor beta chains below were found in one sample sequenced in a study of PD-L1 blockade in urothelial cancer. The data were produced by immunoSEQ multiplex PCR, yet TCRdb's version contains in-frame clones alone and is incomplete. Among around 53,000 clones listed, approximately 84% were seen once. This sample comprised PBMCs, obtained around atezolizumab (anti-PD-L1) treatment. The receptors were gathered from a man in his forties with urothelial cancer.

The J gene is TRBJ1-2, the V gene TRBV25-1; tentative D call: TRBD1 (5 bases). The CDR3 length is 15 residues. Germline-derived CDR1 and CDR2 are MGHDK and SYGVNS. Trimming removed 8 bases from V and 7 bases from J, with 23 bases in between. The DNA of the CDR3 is TGTGCCAGCTCCCCCCAGGGCATAGGGATGGGTGGCTACACCTTC. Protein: CASSPQGIGMGGYTF.

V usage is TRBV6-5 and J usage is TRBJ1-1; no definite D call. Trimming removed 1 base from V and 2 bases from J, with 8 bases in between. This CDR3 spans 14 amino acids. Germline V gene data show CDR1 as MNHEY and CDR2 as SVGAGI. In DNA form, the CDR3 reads TGTGCCAGCAGTTACTTCCCCAGTAACACTGAAGCTTTCTTT. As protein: CASSYFPSNTEAFF.

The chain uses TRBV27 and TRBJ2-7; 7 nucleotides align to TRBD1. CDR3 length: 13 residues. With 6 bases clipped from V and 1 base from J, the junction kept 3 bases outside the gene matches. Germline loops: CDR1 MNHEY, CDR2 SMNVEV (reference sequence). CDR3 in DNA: TGTGCCAGCAGCCTACAGGGGTCCTACGAGCAGTACTTC. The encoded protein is CASSLQGSYEQYF.

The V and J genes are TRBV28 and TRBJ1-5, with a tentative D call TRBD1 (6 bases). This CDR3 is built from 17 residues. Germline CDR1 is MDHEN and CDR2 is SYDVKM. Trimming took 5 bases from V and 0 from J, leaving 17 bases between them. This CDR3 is CASSPRGEGYSNQPQHF. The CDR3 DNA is TGTGCCAGCAGTCCGAGGGGGGAGGGCTATAGCAATCAGCCCCAGCATTTT.

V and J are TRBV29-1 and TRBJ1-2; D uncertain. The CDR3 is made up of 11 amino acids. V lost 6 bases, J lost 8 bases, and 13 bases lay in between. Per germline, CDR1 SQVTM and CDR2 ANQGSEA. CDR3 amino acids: CSVLVLRGYTF. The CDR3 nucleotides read TGCAGCGTCCTAGTCCTTCGGGGCTACACCTTC.

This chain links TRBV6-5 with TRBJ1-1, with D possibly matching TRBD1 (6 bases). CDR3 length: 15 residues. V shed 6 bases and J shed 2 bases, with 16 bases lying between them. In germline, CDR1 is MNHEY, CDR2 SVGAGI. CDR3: CASRPPWGGNTEAFF. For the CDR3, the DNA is TGTGCCAGCAGGCCGCCTTGGGGGGGCAACACTGAAGCTTTCTTT.

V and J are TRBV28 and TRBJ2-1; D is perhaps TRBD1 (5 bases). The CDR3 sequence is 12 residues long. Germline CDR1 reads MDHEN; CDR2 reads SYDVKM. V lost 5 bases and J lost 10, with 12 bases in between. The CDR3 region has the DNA TGTGCCAGCAGTCAAGGGGTAAGAGAGCAGTTCTTC. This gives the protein CASSQGVREQFF.

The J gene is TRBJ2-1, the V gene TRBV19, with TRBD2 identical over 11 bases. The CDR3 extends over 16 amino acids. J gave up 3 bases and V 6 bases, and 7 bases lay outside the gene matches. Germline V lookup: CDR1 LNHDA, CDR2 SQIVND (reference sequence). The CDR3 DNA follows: TGTGCCAGTAGCTCGACTAGCGGGGACAGCTACAATGAGCAGTTCTTC. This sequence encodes CASSSTSGDSYNEQFF. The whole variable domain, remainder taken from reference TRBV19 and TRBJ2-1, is DGGITQSPKYLFRKEGQNVTLSCEQNLNHDAMYWYRQDPGQGLRLIYYSQIVNDFQKGDIAEGYSVSREKKESFPLTVTSAQKNPTAFYLCASSSTSGDSYNEQFFGPGTRLTVL.

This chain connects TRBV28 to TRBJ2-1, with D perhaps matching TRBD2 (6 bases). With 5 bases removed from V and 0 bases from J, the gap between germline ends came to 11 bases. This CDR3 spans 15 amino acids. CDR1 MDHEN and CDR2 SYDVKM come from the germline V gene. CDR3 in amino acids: CASSLPGGSYNEQFF. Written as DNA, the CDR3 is TGTGCCAGCAGTCTCCCCGGGGGCTCCTACAATGAGCAGTTCTTC. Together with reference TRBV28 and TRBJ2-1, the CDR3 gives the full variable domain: DVKVTQSSRYLVKRTGEKVFLECVQDMDHENMFWYRQDPGLGLRLIYFSYDVKMKEKGDIPEGYSVSREKKERFSLILESASTNQTSMYLCASSLPGGSYNEQFFGPGTRLTVL.

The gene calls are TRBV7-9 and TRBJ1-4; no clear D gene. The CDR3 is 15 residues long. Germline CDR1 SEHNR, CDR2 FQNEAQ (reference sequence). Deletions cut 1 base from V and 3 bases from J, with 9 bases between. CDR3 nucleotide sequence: TGTGCCAGCAGCTTAGGGGCCGGGGCTAATGAAAAACTGTTTTTT. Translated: CASSLGAGANEKLFF.